The next 18 T cell receptor beta chains were all read from a single sample in a study of cytomegalovirus exposure and HLA in healthy donors. PCR primers comprised 60 Vbeta and 13 Jbeta primers. TCRdb's copy holds only in-frame clones and misses some; the assay was immunoSEQ multiplex PCR. The sample totals around 50,000 clones; its top ten clones hold about a sixth. The sequenced material came from PBMCs. All receptors derive from a male donor in good health and CMV-seronegative.

The gene calls are TRBV14 and TRBJ1-2, with 8 bases identical to TRBD1. CDR1 is SGHDN, CDR2 FVKESK, per germline. This CDR3 comprises 16 residues. Trimming cost V 1 base and J 4 bases; bases outside gene matches: 8. The CDR3, as DNA: TGTGCCAGCAGCCAAGGACCAGGGGGCTATACCTATGGCTACACCTTC. Protein product: CASSQGPGGYTYGYTF.

The CDR3 DNA reads TGTGCCAGCAGTTTATCTTCCGAGCAGTACTTC. Translating gives CASSLSSEQYF. The V call is TRBV28, the J call TRBJ2-7; D not resolved. V lost 1 base, J lost 6 bases, and 4 bases lay in between. The CDR3 consists of 11 residues. Germline values: CDR1 MDHEN, CDR2 SYDVKM.

The V and J genes are TRBV5-6 and TRBJ2-7; 10 bases line up with TRBD1. Germline V gene data show CDR1 as SGHDT and CDR2 as YYEEEE. Trimming at V came to 5 bases and at J to 0 bases, leaving 2 bases not matched to a gene. The CDR3 spans 14 residues. The CDR3 DNA sequence: TGTGCCAGCAGAAGGACAGGGGGCTCCTACGAGCAGTACTTC. It translates to CASRRTGGSYEQYF.

This sequence joins TRBV5-8 and TRBJ2-3; maybe TRBD1 (5 bases). Trimming left V 0 bases short and J 7 bases short, with 6 bases between. CDR1 is SGHTS and CDR2 is YDEGEE in the germline V gene. The CDR3 runs 12 residues. The CDR3 region has the DNA TGTGCCAGCAGCTTGGGACAGAATACGCAGTATTTT. Protein product: CASSLGQNTQYF.

This rearrangement joins TRBV13 to TRBJ1-6; no firm D call. There are 16 residues in the CDR3. The ends were cut back, 0 bases at V and 5 bases at J, with 11 bases in the middle. Germline V lookup: CDR1 PRHDT, CDR2 FYEKMQ (reference sequence). CDR3 bases: TGTGCCAGCAGCTTAGGGGAAGGGAGGAATAATTCACCCCTCCACTTT. It specifies CASSLGEGRNNSPLHF.

V and J are TRBV19 and TRBJ1-2; D might be TRBD1 (6 bases). The CDR3 totals 15 residues. Germline V CDR1 and CDR2: LNHDA, SQIVND (reference sequence). V was pared by 0 bases and J by 4 bases, with 12 bases between. The CDR3 DNA follows: TGTGCCAGTAGTATAGATCTCGGACAGTCCTATGGCTACACCTTC. Translated: CASSIDLGQSYGYTF.

The chain joins TRBV4-3 to TRBJ1-5; the D gene is possibly TRBD1 (6 bases). Looked up from germline, CDR1 is LGHNA and CDR2 is YSLEER. This CDR3 comprises 16 residues. Trimming pared 0 bases from V and 2 bases from J, leaving 11 bases between. CDR3 sequence: CASSQDLAGGNQPQHF. The CDR3 DNA reads as TGCGCCAGCAGCCAAGATCTTGCAGGGGGCAATCAGCCCCAGCATTTT.

The gene calls are TRBV6-5 and TRBJ1-6; D is undetermined. CDR3 length equals 16 residues. V lost 3 bases to trimming and J lost 2 bases, with 11 bases between them. Germline CDR1 and CDR2: MNHEY and SVGAGI. CDR3: CASSYFTLTYNSPLHF. The CDR3 nucleotides read TGTGCCAGCAGTTATTTTACTCTTACCTATAATTCACCCCTCCACTTT.

For the CDR3, the DNA is TGTGCCAGCAGCTTACACCTAGCGGGGAACACCGGGGAGCTGTTTTTT. Protein product: CASSLHLAGNTGELFF. V gene TRBV11-3 combines with J gene TRBJ2-2; 8 bases are shared with TRBD2. Germline trimming cut 2 bases from V and 1 base from J; bases unmatched to any gene: 3. CDR1 is SGHNT, CDR2 YENEEA, per germline. CDR3 size: 16 residues.

The chain's CDR3 is CASSSDRVVNEQFF. In DNA, the CDR3 is TGTGCCAGCAGCTCCGACAGGGTGGTCAATGAGCAGTTCTTC. V is TRBV5-6 and J is TRBJ2-1, with 7 bases fitting TRBD1. The trim removed 3 bases at V and 6 bases at J, leaving 6 bases unmatched. In germline, CDR1 is SGHDT, CDR2 YYEEEE. The CDR3 loop spans 14 amino acids.

The chain carries TRBV9 and TRBJ1-6; D gene ambiguous. The CDR3 sequence is 14 residues long. Germline V gives CDR1 SGDLS, CDR2 YYNGEE. V lost 4 bases to trimming and J lost 7 bases, with 12 bases between them. The CDR3 sequence is CASSFEGRNSPLHF. CDR3 bases: TGTGCCAGCAGCTTTGAGGGTAGGAATTCACCCCTCCACTTT.

The chain has TRBV30 and TRBJ2-3; 8 nucleotides align to TRBD1. Trimming at V came to 3 bases and at J to 3 bases, leaving 14 bases not matched to a gene. The CDR3 spans 17 residues. CDR1 and CDR2 (germline): GTSNPN, SVGIG (reference sequence). CDR3 bases: TGTGCCTGGAGGTTGTATTCAACAGGGGGAGTTACAGATACGCAGTATTTT. It yields the protein CAWRLYSTGGVTDTQYF.

V and J are TRBV18 and TRBJ2-7, with TRBD1 as a possible D gene (6 bases). CDR1 is KGHSH and CDR2 is LQKENI in the germline V gene. Trimming removed 3 bases at V and 5 bases at J, with 14 bases between. The CDR3 sequence is 14 residues long. The CDR3 protein is CASSPDSGDHEQYF. The CDR3 DNA reads as TGTGCCAGCTCACCCGACTCAGGGGACCACGAGCAGTACTTC. Full variable domain (rest looked up from reference TRBV18 and TRBJ2-7): NAGVMQNPRHLVRRRGQEARLRCSPMKGHSHVYWYRQLPEEGLKFMVYLQKENIIDESGMPKERFSAEFPKEGPSILRIQQVVRGDSAAYFCASSPDSGDHEQYFGPGTRLTVT.

The chain joins TRBV7-2 to TRBJ1-1; 8 bases map to TRBD1. Germline loops: CDR1 SGHTA, CDR2 FQGNSA. This CDR3 spans 11 amino acids. Unmatched junction bases numbered 2, after V lost 6 bases and J lost 8 bases. CDR3 residues: CASRRDREAFF. CDR3 DNA: TGTGCCAGCAGAAGGGACAGGGAAGCTTTCTTT. The variable domain in full, with the rest retrieved from reference TRBV7-2 and TRBJ1-1, is GAGVSQSPSNKVTEKGKDVELRCDPISGHTALYWYRQSLGQGLEFLIYFQGNSAPDKSGLPSDRFSAERTGGSVSTLTIQRTQQEDSAVYLCASRRDREAFFGQGTRLTVV.

This chain uses TRBV20-1 with TRBJ1-2; D gene ambiguous. The length of the CDR3 is 11 residues. V was trimmed by 7 bases and J by 4 bases, leaving 10 bases between them. Germline V lookup: CDR1 DFQATT, CDR2 SNEGSKA (reference sequence). This chain's CDR3 is CSVPQLYGYTF. CDR3 nucleotides: TGCAGTGTCCCGCAACTCTATGGCTACACCTTC.

The V call is TRBV5-4, the J call TRBJ1-2; 7 bases match TRBD1. V lost 2 bases to trimming and J lost 3 bases; unmatched junction nucleotides: 4. CDR3 length: 14 amino acids. From germline, CDR1 is SGHNT and CDR2 YYREEE (reference sequence). CDR3 sequence reads: CASSFDRADYGYTF. CDR3 in DNA: TGTGCCAGCAGCTTCGACAGGGCAGACTATGGCTACACCTTC.

The chain joins TRBV4-3 to TRBJ1-4; TRBD1 aligns across 12 bases. The J segment lost 7 bases and the V segment lost 2 bases, leaving 8 bases of the junction unmatched. This CDR3 has 17 amino acids. Germline V gene sequence: CDR1 LGHNA, CDR2 YSLEER. CDR3 sequence (DNA): TGCGCCAGCAGCCAAAAAAAGGGGACAGGGGGCGGTGAAAAACTGTTTTTT. Translation gives CASSQKKGTGGGEKLFF.

The chain is built from TRBV7-6 and TRBJ1-5, with a tentative D call TRBD1 (5 bases). From germline, CDR1 is SGHVS and CDR2 FNYEAQ. This CDR3 has 13 residues. V was pared by 0 bases and J by 7 bases, with 7 bases between. The CDR3 loop is CASSLAGEQPQHF. In DNA, the CDR3 is TGTGCCAGCAGCTTAGCAGGGGAACAGCCCCAGCATTTT. The full variable domain, in which reference TRBV7-6 and TRBJ1-5 provide the parts outside the CDR3, is GAGVSQSPRYKVTKRGQDVALRCDPISGHVSLYWYRQALGQGPEFLTYFNYEAQQDKSGLPNDRFSAERPEGSISTLTIQRTEQRDSAMYRCASSLAGEQPQHFGDGTRLSIL.